Here is one T cell receptor (beta chain) with its context. The CDR3 is 13 amino acids. V dropped 4 bases and J dropped 5; count of bases not matched to a gene: 1. Germline loops: CDR1 LGHDT, CDR2 YNNKEL (reference sequence). This entry is derived from a study of blood T cell repertoires in COVID-19. Whole-study context: Specimens from acute and convalescent COVID-19 originated in the United States, Italy and Spain. Sources were T cells, B-cell-depleted T cells, or PBMCs; the material itself was cDNA or gDNA.

Those enrolled in Seattle joined during active infection and were followed longitudinally afterward. How the authors handled the data: Cell counts per sample came from amplifying reference gene primers. This table comes from immunoSEQ multiplex PCR, and its TCRdb copy is limited to in-frame clones, with some not included. V and J calls and clone size come straight from that table; D and trimming were deduced from the DNA. The repertoire holds about 300,000 clones, with 91% as singletons. Specimen: peripheral blood. The chain employs TRBV3-1 (or the pseudogene TRBV3-2) and TRBJ1-5, with 8 bases matching TRBD1. The receptor comes from a woman aged 25 to 39 with COVID-19, enrolled during active disease. The CDR3 region has the DNA TGTGCCAGCAGCCTGGACAGGGATCAGCCCCAGCATTTT. Translating it yields CASSLDRDQPQHF.